The following is a T cell receptor (beta chain) sequence with its context. The data stem from a study of CD8 T cells in Susac syndrome. Sequencing of TCR beta, carried out with a high-throughput approach, was applied to CD8+ and CD4+ T cells from the blood. FACS was used to enrich TEMRA cells, whereas the CD8+ and CD4+ T cells were obtained by negative isolation. Random hexamers primed reverse transcription of about 0.5 to 1 ug RNA. With immunoSEQ multiplex PCR, TCR beta CDR3 was amplified across 54 Vbeta and 13 Jbeta. TCRdb reprocessed the immunoSEQ multiplex PCR reads via MiXCR and lists one record per CDR3 protein. The sample has approximately 220,000 distinct CDR3 sequences; about 90% are singletons. The V end lost 1 base, the J end lost 2 bases, and 13 bases lay between the germline ends. CDR3 size: 16 residues.

Input material: CD8+ T cells from PBMCs. The source is a human donor with multiple sclerosis. V usage is TRBV12-3 or TRBV12-4 and J usage is TRBJ2-3; weak D call: TRBD1 (5 bases). The CDR3 is CASSLGGWVSTDTQYF. CDR3 DNA: TGTGCCAGCAGTTTAGGGGGCTGGGTGTCCACAGATACGCAGTATTTT.